This record looks at one TCR beta chain sequence and its context. It lacks a known antigen. Per-base quality was not reported, and no clone a single base away is much larger than it. This sample was included in a study of Ad26.COV2.S vaccination and SARS-CoV-2 variants (dated by TCRdb to about 2021). For the study in its entirety: Donors in the vaccine arm were drawn from COV1001, a multicentre, randomized, double-blind, placebo-controlled phase I-IIa trial testing Ad26.COV2.S in healthy adults. Ad26.COV2.S was administered intramuscularly at a dose of 5x10^10 or 1x10^11 viral particles, either as one shot or as two shots given 56 days apart. TCRbeta repertoire sequencing was used to assess the specificity and breadth of SARS-CoV-2-reactive T cell receptors after Ad26.COV2.S vaccination. The TCR-sequenced set comprised about 32 samples: approximately 19 Ad26.COV2.S vaccine recipients, 5 placebo recipients and 8 SARS-CoV-2 convalescent individuals. Trial participants were randomized into five groups of five: low-dose or high-dose Ad26.COV2.S given once or twice, or placebo on both occasions. Blinding of investigators to trial group allocation was maintained during experiments and outcome assessment. Study-wide conclusions, independent of this receptor: Vaccine and placebo recipients had comparable non-spike TCR breadth, which fits with the vaccine containing only spike. The study was not powered to compare responses between vaccine doses or regimens. Higher spike-specific TCR breadth was observed in Ad26.COV2.S recipients than in placebo recipients (P = 0.0014). After vaccination, substantial breadth of spike-specific CD8+ and CD4+ T cell responses was reported. The authors noted that total T cell responses may have been underestimated by the TCR breadth and depth analyses.

The treatment or condition label, read with the paper, signifies: 15 to 20 received Ad26.COV2.S at low or high dose, single or two shots; 5 received placebo; per-sample allocation not given. Repertoires of vaccine and placebo recipients were sequenced from samples collected on day 63 after the first injection. Cohort 1b enrolled around 23 adults aged 18-55 years at a single site in Boston, USA, between 29 July and 7 August 2020. As a vaccine, Ad26.COV2.S was a replication-incompetent adenovirus type 26 vector that expressed a prefusion-stabilized SARS-CoV-2 spike protein derived from the original Wuhan strain. The immunoSEQ Assay was used to sequence TCRbeta CDR3 regions. After extraction, genomic DNA underwent amplification by bias-controlled multiplex PCR, followed by high-throughput sequencing. From the authors' description of their analysis: To quantify the absolute abundance of each unique TCRbeta CDR3 region, sequences were collapsed and filtered. T cell fraction was estimated by normalization of TCRbeta template counts to usable DNA, with usable DNA being measured through amplification of reference genes present in all nucleated cells. Repertoire TCRs were annotated as SARS-CoV-2-specific when V gene, CDR3 amino acid sequence and J gene were exactly matched to a known reactive TCR set. The reference SARS-CoV-2 TCR set came from MIRA and was filtered for enrichment in COVID-19-positive ImmuneCODE repertoires, removing public or cross-reactive TCRs. Using the MIRA antigens, annotated TCRs were further analysed by specific ORF or by position within an ORF. Breadth was defined as the number of annotated unique rearrangements divided by the total number of unique productive rearrangements, and depth was defined as the summed frequency of the annotated unique rearrangements. Two-sided Wilcoxon rank-sum tests were used to compare TCR breadth between groups. TCRdb retrieved this table from immuneACCESS and kept in-frame rearrangements only. Not all clones are present; in checked studies, unresolved V genes account for under half, and no reason is known for the remainder. D and trimming were read from the DNA, whereas the V and J calls and clone size are those reported in that table. This sample gives under 550,000 clones in total; around 89% of them show up just once. The ten largest clones represent about 3.6% of the sample.

The receptor was derived from a person aged 18-65 years who received the Ad26.COV2.S COVID-19 vaccine or a placebo. Source: peripheral blood, taken in a trial of Ad26.COV2.S vaccine versus placebo.

DNA sequence: TGTGCCAGCAGTCCTGACAGGGTTACTGAAAAACTGTTTTTT. It translates as CASSPDRVTEKLFF. The chain links TRBV2 with TRBJ1-4, and TRBD1 aligns with 7 junction nucleotides. The germline V gene gives CDR1 as SNHLY and CDR2 as FYNNEI. The CDR3 holds 14 amino acids from the cysteine to the phenylalanine. The CDR3 DNA has 42 bases and is translated from base 1. V lost 5 bases and J lost 7 bases, and the count of bases not matched to a germline gene is 7.